This T cell receptor beta chain is from a study of neurological immune-mediated disorders. The study, taken as a whole, reports: Falling below healthy controls, multiple sclerosis showed the least TCR clonal expansion, while HTLV-1-associated myelopathy showed the most. Private repertoires in all groups were suggested by the finding that expanded clones across subjects shared no CDR3 amino acid sequences.

This sample's time point: longitudinal time-point 1 (baseline). The unsorted libraries originated from 2 million PBMCs kept at -80 C. This clonotype was recorded a few times. Its antigen is not identified. It was by 5'RACE with 10-nucleotide random UMIs that the cDNA was made. TCRdb ran MiXCR on the 5' RACE reads and lists one entry per CDR3 protein. The sample shows tens of thousands of distinct CDR3 sequences, roughly 10% of them seen only once. Sequencing was done on a sample of PBMCs. This receptor was identified in a man aged 25-40 years in good health.

This CDR3 is CASRTIRNEQFF. As DNA, the CDR3 is TGTGCCAGCAGGACTATTAGGAATGAGCAGTTCTTC. This rearrangement joins TRBV6-1 to TRBJ2-1; D is perhaps TRBD2 (5 bases). Germline CDR1 is MNHNS and CDR2 is SASEGT. There are 12 residues in the CDR3. With 6 bases removed from V and 7 bases from J, the gap between germline ends came to 10 bases.